The sequence of this TCR beta chain was determined in a study of vaccination effects on CD4 cells after COVID-19. The study's findings and limits: Clones from infection and from vaccination both contracted markedly late after vaccination.

CDR1 and CDR2 (germline): ENHRY, SYGVKD. Deletions cut 9 bases from V and 2 bases from J, with 10 bases between. This CDR3 contains 12 residues. Ahead of sequencing, the ViraFEST assay grew antigen-specific CD4+ T cells using viral peptide pools. It was after 10 days of culture that CD4+ T cells were isolated. It was two doses of either the BNT162b2 or mRNA-1273 vaccine that participants received. Previously uninfected by SARS-CoV-2, the vaccine recipients also showed negative nucleocapsid antibodies. Peptides at around 9.9 ug/ml and IL-2 at 9.5 to 10 IU/ml were added to around 2 million PBMC per well. Fresh IL-2-containing medium replaced half the medium on days 3 and 7. The table lists this clone with a count of one. Its antigen is currently unknown. TCRdb's copy holds only in-frame clones and misses some; the assay was immunoSEQ multiplex PCR. Of about 46,000 clones in the sample, around 70% were seen once.

The TCR sequence derives from a human donor who received a COVID-19 vaccine. Sequenced here: CD4+ T cells from PBMCs cultured with HCoV-OC43 spike peptides, sampled after COVID-19 vaccination. Subset of the sample: HCoV-OC43 spike overlapping peptide pool stimulation. The rearrangement links TRBV10-3 to TRBJ2-5; D gene ambiguous. The CDR3 is CAMGEAQETQYF. The CDR3 DNA reads TGTGCCATGGGTGAGGCTCAAGAGACCCAGTACTTC.